This TCR beta chain appears in the sequencing data of a study of blood T cell repertoires in COVID-19. Only in-frame clones appear in the TCRdb table, and some are missing; sequencing was by immunoSEQ multiplex PCR. Among around 150,000 clones, about 83% were seen once, and the ten largest hold more than 4%. Germline values: CDR1 MNHEY, CDR2 SVGAGI. This CDR3 has 13 residues. V was pared by 6 bases and J by 7 bases, with 5 bases of the junction left unmatched. This sequence was found in a woman aged 40 to 49 with acute or convalescent COVID-19. The rearrangement joins TRBV6-5 to TRBJ1-2; 10 positions match TRBD1. Input material: peripheral blood. The CDR3 DNA follows: TGTGCCAGCAGGGAGACAGGGGGCGGTGGCTACACCTTC. Amino acid sequence: CASRETGGGGYTF.